A selection of T cell receptor beta chains follows, all from one sample in a study of T cell changes during pregnancy in multiple sclerosis. Here immunoSEQ multiplex PCR was the method, and the copy in TCRdb shows in-frame clones only, minus some. The sample lists under 45,000 clones; 90% to 95% were seen once. Sequenced material: CD4+ T cells from peripheral blood mononuclear cells, taken in the third trimester of pregnancy. Receptors originate from a female donor with multiple sclerosis, enrolled in a pregnancy study. Each CDR3 is given with its conserved first and last residue. D genes are given only for firm matches. Clone size is shown for a subset of rows, as once, few, many or a class of expanded clone.

>NA|TRBJ2-3|TRBV7-9|TRBD2
CASSSGLAVSTDTQYF
TGTGCCAGCAGCTCGGGACTAGCGGTTAGTACAGATACGCAGTATTTT
>NA|TRBJ1-4|TRBV5-1|TRBD1
CASSLGGLGEKLFF
TGCGCCAGCAGCTTAGGGGGCTTGGGCGAAAAACTGTTTTTT
>NA|TRBJ2-2|TRBV28|TRBD2
CASSLSSGSAGELFF
TGTGCCAGCAGCCTCTCTAGCGGGAGCGCCGGGGAGCTGTTTTTT
>once|TRBJ2-3|TRBV5-1|NA
CASSQDFRGSTDTQYF
TGCGCCAGCAGCCAGGATTTCCGGGGAAGCACAGATACGCAGTATTTT
>NA|TRBJ2-1|TRBV10-1|TRBD2
CASSDLAGEGYNEQFF
TGCGCCAGCAGTGATCTAGCGGGAGAGGGCTACAATGAGCAGTTCTTC
>NA|TRBJ1-5|TRBV19|TRBD1
CASSITLRTGLNQPQHF
TGTGCCAGTAGTATAACTCTCCGGACAGGTCTCAATCAGCCCCAGCATTTT
>NA|TRBJ2-1|TRBV2|NA
CAPRTGEGKNEQFF
TGTGCCCCTAGGACGGGAGAGGGTAAAAATGAGCAGTTCTTC
>NA|TRBJ1-2|TRBV18|NA
CASSPYGGSDGYTF
TGTGCCAGCTCACCATACGGAGGGTCAGACGGCTACACCTTC
>once|TRBJ2-7|TRBV5-5|NA
CASTLSPRVYEQYF
TGTGCCAGCACCCTATCCCCGCGGGTGTACGAGCAGTACTTC
>NA|TRBJ1-3|TRBV29-1|TRBD1
CSVGDRGVVGNTIYF
TGCAGCGTTGGCGACAGGGGGGTGGTTGGAAACACCATATATTTT
>NA|TRBJ2-3|TRBV14|TRBD2
CASSQASGLGTDTQYF
TGTGCCAGCAGCCAGGCTAGCGGCCTAGGCACAGATACGCAGTATTTT
>NA|TRBJ1-2|TRBV6-9|TRBD1
CASRGQGFGGYTF
TGTGCCAGCAGGGGACAGGGGTTTGGTGGCTACACCTTC
>NA|TRBJ2-1|TRBV9|TRBD1
CASSAYTGGSYNEQFF
TGTGCCAGCAGCGCCTACACAGGGGGCTCCTACAATGAGCAGTTCTTC
>NA|TRBJ1-1|TRBV5-1|TRBD1
CASSWTARQGNTEAFF
TGCGCCAGCAGCTGGACTGCCCGACAGGGAAACACTGAAGCTTTCTTT
>NA|TRBJ2-3|TRBV7-2|TRBD2
CASSLVVRGGTDTQYF
TGTGCCAGCAGCTTAGTTGTGCGGGGGGGCACAGATACGCAGTATTTT
>NA|TRBJ1-2|TRBV19|NA
CASSIGQFTGYTF
TGTGCCAGTAGTATTGGGCAATTCACTGGCTACACCTTC
>NA|TRBJ1-1|TRBV29-1|TRBD1
CSARTGKTEAFF
TGCAGCGCAAGGACAGGGAAGACTGAAGCTTTCTTT
>NA|TRBJ2-2|TRBV7-3|TRBD2
CASSSLGGSGKSTGELFF
TGTGCCAGCAGCTCACTGGGGGGGTCTGGAAAGAGCACCGGGGAGCTGTTTTTT
>NA|TRBJ2-3|TRBV7-3|NA
CASSSTGSDTQYF
TGTGCCAGCAGCTCTACAGGGTCAGATACGCAGTATTTT
>NA|TRBJ1-1|TRBV7-2|NA
CASTNPGGRGTEAFF
TGTGCCAGCACCAACCCGGGGGGGCGAGGGACTGAAGCTTTCTTT
>NA|TRBJ2-3|TRBV4-2|TRBD1
CASSLQSLQGAPVGDTQYF
TGTGCCAGCAGCCTTCAAAGCCTTCAGGGGGCCCCGGTAGGAGATACGCAGTATTTT
>once|TRBJ2-7|TRBV27|TRBD2
CASRLRESHYEQYF
TGTGCCAGCCGTTTGCGGGAGAGTCACTACGAGCAGTACTTC
>NA|TRBJ2-1|TRBV9|NA
CASSALATDNEQFF
TGTGCCAGCAGCGCCCTAGCCACAGACAATGAGCAGTTCTTC
>NA|TRBJ2-1|TRBV14|NA
CASSPGLGSYNEQFF
TGTGCCAGCAGCCCGGGACTCGGCTCCTACAATGAGCAGTTCTTC
>NA|TRBJ1-2|TRBV5-1|TRBD1
CASSADRVNYGYTF
TGCGCCAGCAGCGCGGACAGGGTAAACTATGGCTACACCTTC
>NA|TRBJ2-7|TRBV2|TRBD1
CASSLRTGGYEQYF
TGTGCCAGCAGCCTTAGGACAGGGGGCTACGAGCAGTACTTC
>NA|TRBJ1-2|TRBV7-8|NA
CASSRYGRGNYGYTF
TGTGCCAGCAGCCGATATGGAAGGGGTAACTATGGCTACACCTTC
>NA|TRBJ2-1|TRBV6-5|TRBD1
CASSYLRQGWGNEQFF
TGTGCCAGCAGTTACCTCCGACAGGGTTGGGGCAATGAGCAGTTCTTC
>NA|TRBJ1-5|TRBV6-1|NA
CASSDVVRGGNQPQHF
TGTGCCAGCAGTGATGTAGTAAGGGGTGGCAATCAGCCCCAGCATTTT
>NA|TRBJ2-7|TRBV6-5|NA
CASSFRAASYEQYF
TGTGCCAGCAGTTTCCGAGCGGCGTCCTACGAGCAGTACTTC
>NA|TRBJ2-1|TRBV25-1|TRBD1
CASSENVGTGFPNEQFF
TGTGCCAGCAGTGAAAACGTCGGGACAGGGTTCCCCAATGAGCAGTTCTTC
>NA|TRBJ2-1|TRBV7-3|TRBD1
CASSKGTAYNEQFF
TGTGCCAGCAGTAAAGGGACAGCCTACAATGAGCAGTTCTTC
>NA|TRBJ2-5|TRBV11-2|TRBD2
CASSSRGGLLQETQYF
TGTGCCAGCAGCTCCCGGGGGGGGCTCTTACAAGAGACCCAGTACTTC
>NA|TRBJ2-2|TRBV30|NA
CAPSTYSNTGELFF
TGTGCCCCGAGTACTTACTCTAACACCGGGGAGCTGTTTTTT
>few|TRBJ1-5|TRBV28|NA
CASSVRQRNQPQHF
TGTGCCAGCAGTGTAAGACAGCGCAATCAGCCCCAGCATTTT
>NA|TRBJ1-2|TRBV5-4|NA
CASSMPGDGYTF
TGTGCCAGCAGCATGCCCGGGGATGGCTACACCTTC
>NA|TRBJ2-2|TRBV9|TRBD1
CATRDRGTGELFF
TGTGCCACCCGGGACAGGGGTACCGGGGAGCTGTTTTTT